The 5 T cell receptor beta chains below all came from one sample that was sequenced in a study of cytomegalovirus exposure and HLA in healthy donors. PCR employed 60 Vbeta and 13 Jbeta primers. Sequencing used immunoSEQ multiplex PCR; TCRdb keeps in-frame clones, though not all of them. This sample has about 150,000 clones; about 81% occur once, and the top ten carry roughly 7.7%. Material for sequencing was PBMCs. The receptors come from a woman aged 45-59 years in good health and CMV-seropositive.

This chain connects TRBV6-6 to TRBJ1-5, with D unresolved. V was pared by 2 bases and J by 0 bases, with 8 bases between. Germline V CDR1 and CDR2: MNHNY, SVGAGI (reference sequence). The CDR3 runs to 15 residues. This chain's CDR3 is CASSYHSRSNQPQHF. The CDR3 DNA is TGTGCCAGCAGTTACCACTCGCGTAGCAATCAGCCCCAGCATTTT.

This rearrangement joins TRBV6-5 to TRBJ2-7; D is unclear. Trimming pared 5 bases from V and 3 bases from J, leaving 14 bases between. The CDR3 is 14 residues long. CDR1 MNHEY and CDR2 SVGAGI come from the germline V gene. CDR3: CASSDGPGGYEQYF. In DNA form, the CDR3 reads TGTGCCAGCAGTGACGGCCCTGGCGGCTACGAGCAGTACTTC.

The table lists this clone with a few counts. The chain combines TRBV27 with TRBJ1-5, with D possibly being TRBD1 (6 bases). V was trimmed by 6 bases and J by 7 bases, leaving 28 bases between them. The V gene's germline CDR1 is MNHEY and CDR2 SMNVEV (reference sequence). The CDR3 runs to 18 residues. The CDR3 loop reads CASSLGPREGGWRQPQHF. CDR3 nucleotide sequence: TGTGCCAGCAGCCTGGGGCCTAGAGAGGGGGGGTGGAGGCAGCCCCAGCATTTT.

This clone was seen a single time. The DNA for the CDR3 is TGTGCCAGCAGCTCCAGACAGGGACTCACTGAAGCTTTCTTT. The encoded protein is CASSSRQGLTEAFF. The J gene is TRBJ1-1, the V gene TRBV7-2; 7 nucleotides align to TRBD1. Germline CDR1 SGHTA, CDR2 FQGNSA. The CDR3 extends over 14 amino acids. With 4 bases clipped from V and 4 bases from J, the junction kept 6 bases outside the gene matches.

The rearrangement uses TRBV5-1 and TRBJ1-2; TRBD1 is a possible D gene (5 bases). Germline CDR1 is SGHRS and CDR2 is YFSETQ. The CDR3 extends over 12 amino acids. Trimming removed 4 bases from V and 7 bases from J, with 11 bases in between. The CDR3 here is CASSPQGGGYTF. The CDR3 DNA follows: TGCGCCAGCAGCCCGCAGGGAGGTGGCTACACCTTC.